The clone carrying this TCR beta chain was counted a few times. This entry belongs to a study of Ad26.COV2.S vaccination and SARS-CoV-2 variants. The germline V and J ends were trimmed by 1 base and 4 bases, with 13 bases remaining between them. In germline, CDR1 is LGHDT, CDR2 YNNKEL (reference sequence). CDR3 length equals 15 residues. Repertoires were generated with immunoSEQ multiplex PCR, while TCRdb's copy carries only in-frame clones and drops some. The table shows 350,000 to 400,000 clones, with more than 85% occurring only once. Treatment reported: 15 to 20 received Ad26.COV2.S at low or high dose, single or two shots; roughly five received placebo; per-sample allocation not given. The samples date from day 63 after the first vaccine or placebo injection.

Sample: peripheral blood, taken in a trial of Ad26.COV2.S vaccine versus placebo. V gene TRBV3-1 (or the pseudogene TRBV3-2) combines with J gene TRBJ2-5; tentatively, D is TRBD1 or TRBD2 (6 bases each). The sequence came from a person between 18 and 59 years old who received the Ad26.COV2.S COVID-19 vaccine or a placebo. The CDR3 sequence is CASSQAEGGGETQYF. The CDR3 DNA reads as TGTGCCAGCAGCCAAGCGGAGGGGGGAGGAGAGACCCAGTACTTC.